These 5 T cell receptor beta chains came from one sample sequenced in a study of blood T cell repertoires in COVID-19. Profiled with immunoSEQ multiplex PCR; TCRdb holds only in-frame clones, not every one. The sample carries about 280,000 clones, 85% recorded once. Sequenced input: PBMCs or T cells enriched from blood (not recorded which). These receptors were obtained from a woman in her forties or fifties who had recovered from COVID-19.

The CDR3 coding sequence is TGTGCCAGCACCCAAACGGGGGTTGATAATTCACCCCTCCACTTT. It encodes CASTQTGVDNSPLHF. The chain uses TRBV28 and TRBJ1-6; D possibly corresponds to TRBD1 (5 bases). The CDR3 extends over 15 amino acids. Per the germline V gene, CDR1 is MDHEN and CDR2 is SYDVKM. V was pared by 7 bases and J by 5 bases, with 15 bases between.

This clone was seen a single time. This chain links TRBV11-2 with TRBJ2-3; the match to TRBD2 covers 8 bases. The J segment lost 1 base and the V segment lost 6 bases, leaving 15 bases of the junction unmatched. The CDR3 contains 18 residues. Per the germline V gene, CDR1 is SGHAT and CDR2 is FQNNGV. The CDR3 reads CASRRFASGPRGTDTQYF. CDR3 DNA sequence: TGTGCCAGCAGGCGCTTCGCTAGCGGGCCAAGAGGCACAGATACGCAGTATTTT.

The rearrangement uses TRBV5-1 and TRBJ2-7; tentatively, D is TRBD1 (6 bases). Germline CDR1 reads SGHRS; CDR2 reads YFSETQ. Trimming left V 2 bases short and J 1 base short, with 13 bases between. The CDR3 is 15 amino acids. The CDR3 coding sequence is TGCGCCAGCAGCTTACAGGGTTTCAGGTCCTACGAGCAGTACTTC. It yields the protein CASSLQGFRSYEQYF.

The rearrangement links TRBV6-5 to TRBJ1-6, with D perhaps TRBD1 (5 bases). Germline CDR1 reads MNHEY; CDR2 reads SVGAGI. Trimming shortened V by 2 bases and J by 9 bases, and 14 bases separated the two germline ends. The CDR3 extends over 15 amino acids. CDR3: CASSYLAGPGSPLHF. CDR3 DNA sequence: TGTGCCAGCAGTTACCTCGCGGGACCTGGTTCACCCCTCCACTTT.

This clone was counted once. The rearrangement joins TRBV30 to TRBJ1-1, with 7 positions matching TRBD1. After removal of 2 bases from V and 2 bases from J, the junction contained 8 bases not matched to a gene. Looked up from germline, CDR1 is GTSNPN and CDR2 is SVGIG (reference sequence). This CDR3 has 15 residues. The CDR3 DNA reads TGTGCCTGGAGTTCGTTTGGAGGGGGCAACACTGAAGCTTTCTTT. It encodes CAWSSFGGGNTEAFF.